The 7 T cell receptor beta chains below come from one sample, sequenced in a study of regulatory T cells in long-lasting Graves disease. Assembly of TCR beta libraries relied on iRepertoire HTBI primers together with Arm-PCR of CDR3 regions. TCRdb recomputed calls from the multiplex PCR reads with MiXCR, one row per CDR3 protein. The table records fewer than 550,000 distinct CDR3 sequences, around 15% of them present only once. Time point defined: newly diagnosed GD, antithyroid drugs for less than 3 months. PBMC RNA served as the TCR library source. These sequences were also reported in another study, on T cells in Graves' hyperthyroidism and ophthalmopathy.

This sample comprised peripheral blood mononuclear cells (PBMCs), obtained at new diagnosis, from a patient treated with antithyroid drugs. These TCRs come from a woman aged 35-65 years with Graves disease.

This clonotype was seen a single time. The chain joins TRBV7-2 to TRBJ2-7, with TRBD2 as a possible D gene (6 bases). With 4 bases removed from V and 0 bases from J, the gap between germline ends came to 13 bases. The germline V gene has CDR1 SGHTA and CDR2 FQGNSA. This CDR3 is built from 15 residues. The CDR3 region is CASSSVAGSSYEQYF. The CDR3 coding sequence is TGTGCCAGCAGCTCAGTGGCGGGGAGCTCCTACGAGCAGTACTTC.

This clonotype was counted at least ten times. The rearrangement uses TRBV28 and TRBJ1-3, with D perhaps matching TRBD1 (6 bases). Germline V gene data show CDR1 as MDHEN and CDR2 as SYDVKM. The length of the CDR3 is 15 residues. V lost 6 bases and J lost 4, with 16 bases in between. The CDR3 loop is CASSELPTGGNTIYF. The CDR3 DNA reads TGTGCCAGCAGCGAGCTTCCGACAGGAGGAAACACCATATATTTT. The entire variable domain, with the rest obtained from reference TRBV28 and TRBJ1-3, is as follows: DVKVTQSSRYLVKRTGEKVFLECVQDMDHENMFWYRQDPGLGLRLIYFSYDVKMKEKGDIPEGYSVSREKKERFSLILESASTNQTSMYLCASSELPTGGNTIYFGEGSWLTVV.

This clonotype turned up a few times. The chain is built from TRBV14 and TRBJ2-3; 10 positions match TRBD1. With V trimmed by 6 bases and J by 11 bases, 17 bases remained unmatched. The CDR3 length is 16 residues. Germline CDR1 is SGHDN and CDR2 is FVKESK. CDR3 loop: CASRNTGTGDHRGQYF. Written as DNA, the CDR3 is TGTGCCAGCAGAAACACCGGGACAGGGGATCATCGGGGGCAGTATTTT.

This clonotype was seen many times. The chain joins TRBV6-2 or TRBV6-3 to TRBJ1-1; 7 nucleotides agree with TRBD1. CDR3 length: 16 amino acids. V lost 1 base, J lost 5 bases, and 10 bases stayed unmatched. Germline lookup yields CDR1 MNHEY and CDR2 SVGEGT. CDR3 amino acids: CASSYLQGVLWTEAFF. CDR3 coding DNA: TGTGCCAGCAGTTACTTGCAGGGGGTTTTATGGACTGAAGCTTTCTTT.

This clonotype was observed at least ten times. The rearrangement joins TRBV10-3 to TRBJ2-7; D is unresolved. The CDR3 totals 14 residues. Germline V CDR1 and CDR2: ENHRY, SYGVKD. Trimming took 3 bases from V and 2 from J, leaving 11 bases between them. This chain's CDR3 is CAISDGRGAYEQYF. CDR3 coding DNA: TGTGCCATCAGTGATGGGCGAGGTGCCTACGAGCAGTACTTC.

This clonotype was observed many times. The rearrangement joins TRBV24-1 to TRBJ2-3; D gene unclear. Looked up from germline, CDR1 is KGHDR and CDR2 is SFDVKD. Trimming took off 3 bases at V and 5 bases at J, with 14 bases between the two ends. The length of the CDR3 is 15 residues. For the CDR3, the DNA is TGTGCCACCAGTGATCCACAGAGACCCCTAGATACGCAGTATTTT. Its translation is CATSDPQRPLDTQYF.

This clonotype was counted many times. V and J are TRBV5-1 and TRBJ2-1, with TRBD1 matching 11 bases. This CDR3 is 15 amino acids long. The J segment lost 8 bases and the V segment lost 0 bases, leaving 4 bases of the junction unmatched. The germline V gene has CDR1 SGHRS and CDR2 YFSETQ. Here the CDR3 reads CASSLEDRGRHEQFF. The DNA of the CDR3 is TGCGCCAGCAGCTTGGAGGACAGGGGGCGGCATGAGCAGTTCTTC.